This T cell receptor (beta chain) was documented in a study of blood T cell repertoires in COVID-19. Germline-derived CDR1 and CDR2 are KGHSH and LQKENI. Trimming cost V 5 bases and J 4 bases; bases outside gene matches: 9. This CDR3 region has 15 residues. Measured with immunoSEQ multiplex PCR; TCRdb has only the in-frame clones, and not every one. The sample lists 150,000 or so clones; more than 70% were seen once. The TCR comes from a human donor in a cohort sampled during active COVID-19. The genes are TRBV18 and TRBJ2-5; 8 bases are shared with TRBD2. Sequenced sample: peripheral blood. This CDR3 is CASSTSGGKGETQYF. For the CDR3, the DNA is TGTGCCAGCTCAACGAGCGGGGGCAAAGGAGAGACCCAGTACTTC.